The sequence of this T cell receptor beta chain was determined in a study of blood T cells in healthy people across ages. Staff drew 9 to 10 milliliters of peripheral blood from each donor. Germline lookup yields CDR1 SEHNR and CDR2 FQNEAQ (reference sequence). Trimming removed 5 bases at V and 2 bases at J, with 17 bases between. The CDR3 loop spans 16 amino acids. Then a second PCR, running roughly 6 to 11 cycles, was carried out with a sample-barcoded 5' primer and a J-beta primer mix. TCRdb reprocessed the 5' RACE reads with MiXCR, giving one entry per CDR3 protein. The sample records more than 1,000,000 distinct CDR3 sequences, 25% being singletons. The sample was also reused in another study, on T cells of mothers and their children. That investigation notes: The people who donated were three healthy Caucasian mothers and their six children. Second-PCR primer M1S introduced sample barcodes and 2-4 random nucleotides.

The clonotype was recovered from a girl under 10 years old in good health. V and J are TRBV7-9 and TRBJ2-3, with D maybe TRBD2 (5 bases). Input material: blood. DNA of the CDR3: TGTGCCAGCAGCACTAATTTAGCGCCCGACACAGATACGCAGTATTTT. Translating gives CASSTNLAPDTDTQYF.